This passage covers 25 T cell receptor beta chains from one sample sequenced in a study of shared clonotypes between healthy human individuals. Clones were read by immunoSEQ multiplex PCR, and TCRdb kept only the in-frame ones, dropping some. The sample carries 640,000 or so clones, around 72% recorded once. Sequenced: memory CD4+ T cells sorted from blood. This sample's subset: CD45RA-negative fraction. The receptors stem from a woman in her twenties or thirties in good health.

The chain employs TRBV7-9 and TRBJ2-1, with TRBD2 identical over 15 bases. This CDR3 contains 15 residues. V dropped 6 bases and J dropped 8; count of bases not matched to a gene: 5. CDR1 and CDR2 from the germline V gene are SEHNR and FQNEAQ (reference sequence). CDR3 in DNA: TGTGCCAGCAGACGGACTAGCGGGAGGGCCCATGAGCAGTTCTTC. Amino acid sequence: CASRRTSGRAHEQFF.

This sequence joins TRBV10-3 and TRBJ1-5; D gene unclear. Per the germline V gene, CDR1 is ENHRY and CDR2 is SYGVKD. V dropped 6 bases and J dropped 3 bases, with 9 bases sitting between them. The CDR3 spans 13 residues. CDR3 amino acids: CAISREDNQPQHF. In nucleotides, the CDR3 is TGTGCCATCAGCCGGGAGGACAATCAGCCCCAGCATTTT.

V usage is TRBV5-5 and J usage is TRBJ2-7; TRBD2 agrees at 15 bases. J was trimmed by 2 bases and V by 0 bases; bases with no gene match: 12. The CDR3 sequence is 20 residues long. Per the germline V gene, CDR1 is SGHKS and CDR2 is YYEKEE (reference sequence). The CDR3 loop is CASSLVGLAGGPGGAYEQYF. The CDR3 nucleotides are TGTGCCAGCAGCTTGGTCGGACTAGCGGGAGGGCCCGGGGGGGCCTACGAGCAGTACTTC.

The V and J genes are TRBV28 and TRBJ1-5; D call uncertain. Germline V CDR1 and CDR2: MDHEN, SYDVKM. The V end lost 6 bases, the J end lost 2 bases, and 14 bases lay between the germline ends. The CDR3 runs 15 residues. This chain's CDR3 is CASSRRTSGNQPQHF. The CDR3 bases are TGTGCCAGCAGCAGGCGTACTTCGGGCAATCAGCCCCAGCATTTT.

The table lists this clone with a count of one. The rearrangement links TRBV30 to TRBJ2-3, with a possible D match to TRBD2 (5 bases). Germline CDR1 reads GTSNPN; CDR2 reads SVGIG (reference sequence). This CDR3 has 16 residues. V dropped 4 bases and J dropped 0 bases, with 17 bases sitting between them. CDR3 in amino acids: CAWTPLGETSTDTQYF. The CDR3 DNA reads as TGTGCCTGGACACCCCTCGGGGAAACCAGCACAGATACGCAGTATTTT.

This clone was found once. This sequence joins TRBV28 and TRBJ1-2, with D unresolved. Germline loops: CDR1 MDHEN, CDR2 SYDVKM. With 3 bases removed from V and 10 bases from J, the gap between germline ends came to 15 bases. The CDR3 spans 13 residues. CDR3 sequence (DNA): TGTGCCAGCAGTTTTTACACCACCGCTGTCTACACCTTC. Its translation is CASSFYTTAVYTF.

In its sample, this clone was seen a few times. The V call is TRBV28, the J call TRBJ1-1; the D gene is possibly TRBD1 (5 bases). With 6 bases removed from V and 10 bases from J, the gap between germline ends came to 18 bases. In germline, CDR1 is MDHEN, CDR2 SYDVKM. The CDR3 loop spans 13 amino acids. The chain's CDR3 is CASSSVQAAGAFF. The CDR3, as DNA: TGTGCCAGCAGCTCCGTACAGGCCGCCGGAGCTTTCTTT.

This clone appeared a few times. The chain carries TRBV5-1 and TRBJ2-2; TRBD2 aligns across 10 bases. The CDR3 spans 16 residues. The trim removed 4 bases at V and 3 bases at J, leaving 6 bases unmatched. Germline loops: CDR1 SGHRS, CDR2 YFSETQ. The chain's CDR3 is CASSPLGTSDTGELFF. The CDR3 DNA follows: TGCGCCAGCAGCCCCCTTGGGACTAGCGACACCGGGGAGCTGTTTTTT.

The V call is TRBV27, the J call TRBJ2-1; D possibly corresponds to TRBD2 (5 bases). Trimming pared 2 bases from V and 4 bases from J, leaving 12 bases between. The CDR3 runs to 15 residues. Per the germline V gene, CDR1 is MNHEY and CDR2 is SMNVEV (reference sequence). CDR3 residues: CASSLHLAPYNEQFF. CDR3 DNA: TGTGCCAGCAGTTTACATCTAGCCCCGTACAATGAGCAGTTCTTC.

This clone occurred a few times. Since a much larger clone is just one base distant, this may be a read error. Distinct nucleotide sequences in the sample also encode this CDR3. V usage is TRBV5-1 and J usage is TRBJ2-1, with 8 nucleotides matching TRBD2. The CDR3 covers 15 residues. CDR1 and CDR2 (germline): SGHRS, YFSETQ. V gave up 1 base and J gave up 3 bases; unmatched junction bases: 3. The CDR3 sequence is CASSLSSGGYNEQFF. The CDR3 DNA follows: TGCGCCAGCAGCTTGTCCAGCGGGGGCTACAATGAGCAGTTCTTC.

V is TRBV28 and J is TRBJ2-1, with 8 bases fitting TRBD1. Per germline, CDR1 MDHEN and CDR2 SYDVKM. The V and J ends lost 8 bases and 9 bases, in that order; junction bases with no gene match: 6. This CDR3 is built from 12 residues. CDR3 in amino acids: CASGQQGGEQFF. CDR3 coding DNA: TGTGCCAGCGGACAACAGGGGGGTGAGCAGTTCTTC.

The rearrangement uses TRBV5-1 and TRBJ2-3; 11 bases align to TRBD2. The CDR3 length is 17 residues. V shed 3 bases, J shed 5 bases, and the junction held 11 bases outside the gene matches. CDR1 and CDR2 from the germline V gene are SGHRS and YFSETQ. CDR3 coding DNA: TGCGCCAGCAGCTGGGCTGAAGGGACTAGCGGCAGAGATACGCAGTATTTT. This encodes CASSWAEGTSGRDTQYF. Supplemented by reference TRBV5-1 and TRBJ2-3, the full variable domain reads KAGVTQTPRYLIKTRGQQVTLSCSPISGHRSVSWYQQTPGQGLQFLFEYFSETQRNKGNFPGRFSGRQFSNSRSEMNVSTLELGDSALYLCASSWAEGTSGRDTQYFGPGTRLTVL.

The chain links TRBV5-1 to TRBJ2-3; TRBD1 agrees at 7 bases. The CDR3 spans 14 residues. Looked up from germline, CDR1 is SGHRS and CDR2 is YFSETQ. Trimming took 3 bases from V and 1 from J; bases not matched to a gene: 2. The CDR3 protein is CASSYGQGTDTQYF. CDR3 DNA sequence: TGCGCCAGCAGCTATGGACAGGGCACAGATACGCAGTATTTT.

CDR3 sequence: CASSFEGWETQYF. For the CDR3, the DNA is TGTGCCAGCAGCTTCGAGGGTTGGGAGACCCAGTACTTC. This chain connects TRBV7-8 to TRBJ2-5; weak D call: TRBD2 (5 bases). This CDR3 contains 13 residues. CDR1 SGHVS and CDR2 FQNEAQ come from the germline V gene. V lost 3 bases and J lost 5, with 10 bases in between.

This rearrangement joins TRBV7-2 to TRBJ1-1; D gene ambiguous. Germline assignment: CDR1 SGHTA and CDR2 FQGNSA. CDR3 length equals 13 residues. Trimming took 5 bases from V and 4 from J, leaving 11 bases between them. CDR3 sequence (DNA): TGTGCCAGCAGCCGCGCGGGGATCACTGAAGCTTTCTTT. Translated, it gives CASSRAGITEAFF.

The gene calls are TRBV7-3 and TRBJ2-1; D gene uncertain. The CDR3 is 12 residues long. V was pared by 0 bases and J by 7 bases, with 4 bases between. Germline values: CDR1 SGHTA, CDR2 FQGTGA. The CDR3 DNA is TGTGCCAGCAGCTTAACAGGGAATGAGCAGTTCTTC. This encodes CASSLTGNEQFF.

The CDR3 sequence: CASMGQGENEKLFF. The CDR3 DNA follows: TGTGCCAGCATGGGACAGGGAGAAAATGAAAAACTGTTTTTT. The genes are TRBV28 and TRBJ1-4, with 9 bases identical to TRBD1. The trim removed 7 bases at V and 5 bases at J, leaving 5 bases unmatched. CDR1 is MDHEN and CDR2 is SYDVKM in the germline V gene. The CDR3 loop spans 14 amino acids.

This chain links TRBV6-5 with TRBJ2-7; 7 bases are a match to TRBD1. Looked up from germline, CDR1 is MNHEY and CDR2 is SVGAGI. V dropped 7 bases and J dropped 3; count of bases not matched to a gene: 12. The CDR3 is made up of 15 amino acids. In nucleotides, the CDR3 is TGTGCCAGCATCGCCGGCGTAGGGGGCGGCTACGAGCAGTACTTC. It encodes CASIAGVGGGYEQYF.

The chain links TRBV4-1 to TRBJ2-3; 8 bases agree with TRBD1. This CDR3 region has 15 residues. The V and J ends lost 6 bases and 1 base, in that order; junction bases with no gene match: 6. Looked up from germline, CDR1 is MGHRA and CDR2 is YSYEKL. The CDR3 coding sequence is TGCGCCAGCAGTCGTGGACAGGGCGGCACAGATACGCAGTATTTT. Its translation is CASSRGQGGTDTQYF.

V usage is TRBV5-1 and J usage is TRBJ2-3; 7 bases match TRBD2. The CDR3 loop spans 14 amino acids. Germline lookup yields CDR1 SGHRS and CDR2 YFSETQ. After removal of 6 bases from V and 2 bases from J, the junction contained 6 bases not matched to a gene. CDR3 nucleotide sequence: TGCGCCAGCACTGGGGGAGGGACCACAGATACGCAGTATTTT. Translation: CASTGGGTTDTQYF.

The V and J genes are TRBV7-8 and TRBJ1-3; D gene unclear. Trimming pared 4 bases from V and 4 bases from J, leaving 8 bases between. Germline assignment: CDR1 SGHVS and CDR2 FQNEAQ. The CDR3 loop spans 13 amino acids. DNA for the CDR3: TGTGCCAGCAGCTCCTCCGGGGGAAACACCATATATTTT. Protein sequence: CASSSSGGNTIYF.

The sample holds one count of this clone. The gene calls are TRBV28 and TRBJ1-2, with 8 bases that match TRBD1. Germline assignment: CDR1 MDHEN and CDR2 SYDVKM. This CDR3 contains 16 residues. V gave up 3 bases and J gave up 7 bases; unmatched junction bases: 13. The CDR3 nucleotides are TGTGCCAGCAGTTTCTCTCCGCAGGGGGCGTATGGTGGCTACACCTTC. Its protein product is CASSFSPQGAYGGYTF.

The chain carries TRBV20-1 and TRBJ2-5, with D possibly TRBD1 on 5 matching bases. Germline assignment: CDR1 DFQATT and CDR2 SNEGSKA (reference sequence). This CDR3 has 11 amino acids. V lost 5 bases, J lost 4 bases, and 8 bases lay in between. The CDR3 coding sequence is TGCAGTGCTGCCAGGGCAGAGACCCAGTACTTC. Its translation: CSAARAETQYF.

V gene TRBV11-1 combines with J gene TRBJ1-3; D might be TRBD1 (6 bases). Trimming removed 8 bases at V and 4 bases at J, with 15 bases between. CDR3 length: 14 residues. Germline CDR1 is SGHAT and CDR2 is FQDESV (reference sequence). CDR3 sequence (DNA): TGTGCCAGCGGCCTCGGGGGGCCAGGAAACACCATATATTTT. It specifies CASGLGGPGNTIYF.

This clone came up a few times. This rearrangement joins TRBV5-1 to TRBJ2-7, with 12 bases aligning to TRBD1. The CDR3 is 15 amino acids. Per the germline V gene, CDR1 is SGHRS and CDR2 is YFSETQ. J was trimmed by 7 bases and V by 0 bases; bases with no gene match: 5. CDR3: CASSLEGQGAQEQYF. CDR3 DNA sequence: TGCGCCAGCAGCTTGGAGGGACAGGGGGCACAGGAGCAGTACTTC. The full variable domain, rest sourced from reference TRBV5-1 and TRBJ2-7, is KAGVTQTPRYLIKTRGQQVTLSCSPISGHRSVSWYQQTPGQGLQFLFEYFSETQRNKGNFPGRFSGRQFSNSRSEMNVSTLELGDSALYLCASSLEGQGAQEQYFGPGTRLTVT.